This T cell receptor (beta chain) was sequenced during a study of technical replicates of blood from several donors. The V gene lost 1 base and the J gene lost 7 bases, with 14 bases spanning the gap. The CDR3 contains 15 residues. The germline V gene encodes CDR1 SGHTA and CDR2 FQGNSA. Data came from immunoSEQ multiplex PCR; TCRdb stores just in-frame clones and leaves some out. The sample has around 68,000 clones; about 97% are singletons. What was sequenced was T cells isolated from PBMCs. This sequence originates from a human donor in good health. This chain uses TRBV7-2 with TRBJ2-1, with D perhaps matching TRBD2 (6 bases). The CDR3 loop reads CASSLVVASENEQFF. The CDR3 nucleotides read TGTGCCAGCAGCTTAGTTGTAGCTAGCGAAAATGAGCAGTTCTTC.